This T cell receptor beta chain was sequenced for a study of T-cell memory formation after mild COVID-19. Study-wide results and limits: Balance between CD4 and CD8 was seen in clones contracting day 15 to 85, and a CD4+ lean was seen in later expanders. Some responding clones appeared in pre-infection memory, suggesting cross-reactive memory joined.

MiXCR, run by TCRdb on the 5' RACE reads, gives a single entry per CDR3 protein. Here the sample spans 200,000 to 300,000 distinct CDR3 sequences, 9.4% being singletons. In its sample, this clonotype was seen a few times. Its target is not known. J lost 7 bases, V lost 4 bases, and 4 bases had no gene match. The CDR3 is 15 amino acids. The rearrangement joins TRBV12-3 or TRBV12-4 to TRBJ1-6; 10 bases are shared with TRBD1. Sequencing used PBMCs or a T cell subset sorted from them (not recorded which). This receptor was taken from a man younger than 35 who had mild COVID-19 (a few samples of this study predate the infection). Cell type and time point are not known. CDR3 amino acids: CASSSGQGGNSPLHF. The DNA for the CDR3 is TGTGCCAGCAGTTCAGGACAGGGGGGAAATTCACCCCTCCACTTT.